This T cell receptor beta chain was sequenced for a study of blood T cell repertoires in COVID-19. Across the whole study: Samples came from the United States, Italy and Spain, spanning acute and convalescent COVID-19.

Clones were sequenced by immunoSEQ multiplex PCR, and TCRdb holds only the in-frame ones, with some missing. The sample lists fewer than 350,000 clones; almost 85% were seen once. This CDR3 region has 15 residues. V lost 2 bases and J 4 bases, leaving 11 bases between the germline ends. Per germline, CDR1 MNHNS and CDR2 SASEGT. This clone came up a few times. The material sequenced was peripheral blood. The clonotype originates from a human donor in a cohort sampled during active COVID-19. The genes are TRBV6-1 and TRBJ2-2; D remains unclear. The CDR3: CASSEQSGSTGELFF. The CDR3 nucleotides read TGTGCCAGCAGTGAACAATCCGGGTCCACCGGGGAGCTGTTTTTT.